This T cell receptor beta chain emerged from a study of T cells in narcolepsy. This CDR3 is 16 amino acids long. V was cut by 0 bases and J by 0 bases, with 9 bases left in between. Germline CDR1 is MNHNY and CDR2 is SVGAGI (reference sequence). Regarding the study as a whole: HCRT-specific and TRIB2-specific autoreactive clonotypes appeared among same-patient CSF and blood CD4+ clonotypes.

As for this clone: Antigen unknown.

Profiling relied on immunoSEQ multiplex PCR, and the TCRdb table lists in-frame clones only, not all of them. This table has approximately 35,000 clones, 70% to 85% appearing once. The sample consisted of memory (CD45RA-) CD4+ T cells from blood. This chain joins TRBV6-6 and TRBJ2-4; D is ambiguous. The receptor comes from a human donor in good health. The CDR3 bases are TGTGCCAGCAGTTACTCGTCCAATCTAGCCAAAAACATTCAGTACTTC. Protein sequence: CASSYSSNLAKNIQYF.